This T cell receptor beta chain was recorded in a study of blood T cell repertoires in COVID-19. At the level of the study: Samples came from the United States, Italy and Spain, spanning acute and convalescent COVID-19. T cells, B-cell-depleted T cells, or PBMCs provided the cDNA or gDNA that served as material.

This clone was seen a few times. Original data processing: Reference gene primer amplification in the assay estimated nucleated cell counts. Profiling relied on immunoSEQ multiplex PCR, and the TCRdb table lists in-frame clones only, not all of them. Clone size and the V and J calls come from that table; the DNA yielded D and trimming. The sample yields tens of thousands of clones, more than 80% seen once. CDR1 is MGHRA, CDR2 YSYEKL, per germline. The length of the CDR3 is 16 residues. J was trimmed by 1 base and V by 1 base; bases with no gene match: 7. This chain joins TRBV4-1 and TRBJ2-7; 7 bases align to TRBD2. This TCR was recovered from a human donor in a cohort sampled during active COVID-19. Sample: peripheral blood. This chain's CDR3 is CASSQGGRGRSYEQYF. The CDR3, as DNA: TGCGCCAGCAGCCAAGGGGGGAGGGGCAGGTCCTACGAGCAGTACTTC.